This T cell receptor (beta chain) was captured in a study of blood T cell repertoires in COVID-19. Study as a whole: In each case, the material was cDNA or gDNA derived from T cells, B-cell-depleted T cells, or PBMCs.

This table comes from immunoSEQ multiplex PCR, and its TCRdb copy is limited to in-frame clones, with some not included. The data hold some 200,000 clones, with 75% to 85% observed a single time. This clone was observed once. The J segment lost 6 bases and the V segment lost 4 bases, leaving 5 bases of the junction unmatched. CDR3 length: 14 residues. Germline V gene data show CDR1 as SGHTA and CDR2 as FQGNSA. Sequenced material: peripheral blood. The sequence came from a man aged 45-60 years with active or convalescent COVID-19. The J gene is TRBJ1-4, the V gene TRBV7-2; the match to TRBD1 covers 7 bases. In nucleotides, the CDR3 is TGTGCCAGCAGCTCACAGGGGAATGATGAAAAACTGTTTTTT. This encodes CASSSQGNDEKLFF.